The 28 T cell receptor beta chains given below trace back to one sample, sequenced in a study of T-cell memory formation after mild COVID-19. TCRdb re-analysed the 5' RACE reads in MiXCR, keeping a single row per CDR3 protein. The table includes 300,000 to 350,000 distinct CDR3 sequences, approximately 15% detected once. Sequenced sample: PBMCs or a T cell subset sorted from them (not recorded which). The receptor set was obtained from a man aged 18 to 29 who had mild COVID-19 (a few samples of this study predate the infection). Cell type and time point are not known.

This clonotype was observed a handful of times. The chain joins TRBV20-1 to TRBJ2-5; D unresolved. The V gene's germline CDR1 is DFQATT and CDR2 SNEGSKA (reference sequence). Trimming removed 7 bases from V and 1 base from J, with 10 bases in between. The CDR3 is made up of 12 amino acids. This CDR3 is CSGPGRQETQYF. Written as DNA, the CDR3 is TGCAGTGGCCCAGGACGCCAAGAGACCCAGTACTTC.

In this sample, this clonotype turned up many times. This chain connects TRBV5-1 to TRBJ2-7, with D perhaps matching TRBD2 (6 bases). CDR1 and CDR2 (germline): SGHRS, YFSETQ. V lost 0 bases to trimming and J lost 2 bases, with 12 bases between them. This CDR3 has 15 residues. This chain's CDR3 is CASSLGQRAPYEQYV. CDR3 DNA: TGCGCCAGCAGCTTGGGTCAGCGGGCCCCCTACGAGCAGTACGTC.

In this sample, this clonotype turned up many times. The chain combines TRBV29-1 with TRBJ1-3; D is unresolved. The CDR3 runs 13 residues. Deletions cut 6 bases from V and 0 bases from J, with 9 bases between. From germline, CDR1 is SQVTM and CDR2 ANQGSEA. As DNA, the CDR3 is TGCAGCGTCGGCCAGAGCTCTGGAAACACCATATATTTT. Encoded protein: CSVGQSSGNTIYF.

V gene TRBV5-1 combines with J gene TRBJ2-5; D not certain. The CDR3 runs to 12 residues. Trimming pared 4 bases from V and 5 bases from J, leaving 9 bases between. In germline, CDR1 is SGHRS, CDR2 YFSETQ. This CDR3 reads CASSEERETQYF. The DNA for the CDR3 is TGCGCCAGCAGCGAGGAGCGCGAGACCCAGTACTTC.

This clonotype was seen many times. The CDR3: CASTTGGAGELFF. As DNA, the CDR3 is TGTGCCAGCACCACAGGGGGGGCCGGGGAGCTGTTTTTT. This chain uses TRBV5-5 with TRBJ2-2; D possibly corresponds to TRBD1 (8 bases). The V gene's germline CDR1 is SGHKS and CDR2 YYEKEE (reference sequence). The CDR3 is 13 residues long. Trimming stripped 6 bases from V and 6 bases from J, with 12 bases between.

The chain recombines TRBV20-1 with TRBJ2-3, with no clear D. The germline gives CDR1 DFQATT, CDR2 SNEGSKA (reference sequence). Trimming pared 2 bases from V and 4 bases from J, leaving 16 bases between. This CDR3 has 15 residues. CDR3 sequence: CSARPGHGLPDTQYF. The CDR3 DNA reads as TGCAGTGCTAGACCGGGCCACGGGCTCCCAGATACGCAGTATTTT.

This chain joins TRBV11-3 and TRBJ1-5; D is unresolved. The germline gives CDR1 SGHNT, CDR2 YENEEA. V dropped 6 bases and J dropped 4 bases, with 1 base sitting between them. There are 10 residues in the CDR3. The CDR3 coding sequence is TGTGCCAGCAGTAATCAGCCCCAGCATTTT. Encoded protein: CASSNQPQHF.

This clonotype was observed a few times. J is TRBJ2-2 and V is TRBV30, with a weak D call TRBD2 (5 bases). The CDR3 runs 14 residues. The germline gives CDR1 GTSNPN, CDR2 SVGIG (reference sequence). CDR3 region: CAGAPLTNTGELFF. The DNA for the CDR3 is TGTGCGGGAGCCCCCCTCACGAACACCGGGGAGCTGTTTTTT.

The chain uses TRBV7-2 and TRBJ2-5, with D perhaps matching TRBD2 (6 bases). Germline V gives CDR1 SGHTA, CDR2 FQGNSA. The CDR3 covers 13 residues. V was cut by 5 bases and J by 7 bases, with 14 bases left in between. The CDR3 region has the DNA TGTGCCAGCAGCGCGCGGGACGCGGGGACCCAGTACTTC. It is translated as CASSARDAGTQYF.

A few counts support this clonotype. The chain uses TRBV7-9 and TRBJ1-1, with a possible D match to TRBD1 (6 bases). CDR1 is SEHNR, CDR2 FQNEAQ, per germline (reference sequence). This CDR3 comprises 14 residues. Trimming removed 6 bases at V and 6 bases at J, with 17 bases between. The CDR3 spells CASSWSGADAEAFF. CDR3 in DNA: TGTGCCAGCAGTTGGTCAGGGGCAGACGCTGAAGCTTTCTTT.

A few counts support this clonotype. V gene TRBV7-2 combines with J gene TRBJ1-6; 9 bases fit TRBD1. V shed 6 bases and J 6 bases; nucleotides not matched to a gene: 6. CDR1 SGHTA and CDR2 FQGNSA come from the germline V gene. The CDR3 has 15 amino acids. Here the CDR3 reads CASSQQGALNSPLHF. The DNA for the CDR3 is TGTGCCAGCAGTCAACAGGGGGCTCTTAATTCACCCCTCCACTTT.

The rearrangement joins TRBV12-3 or TRBV12-4 to TRBJ1-2; the D is unclear. V lost 4 bases and J lost 4, with 13 bases in between. This CDR3 comprises 14 residues. This chain's CDR3 is CASSSEKTGYGYTF. The CDR3 DNA sequence: TGTGCCAGCAGTTCCGAAAAGACGGGCTATGGCTACACCTTC.

The chain employs TRBV10-3 and TRBJ2-2; D possibly corresponds to TRBD2 (5 bases). Per the germline V gene, CDR1 is ENHRY and CDR2 is SYGVKD. The CDR3 contains 15 residues. The V end lost 10 bases, the J end lost 0 bases, and 15 bases lay between the germline ends. The CDR3 nucleotides are TGTGCCACCTCCGGACTTCTCGCGAACACCGGGGAGCTGTTTTTT. Amino acid sequence: CATSGLLANTGELFF.

The chain recombines TRBV6-5 with TRBJ1-6; the D gene is possibly TRBD1 (5 bases). This CDR3 contains 14 residues. Germline CDR1 reads MNHEY; CDR2 reads SVGAGI. Deletions cut 0 bases from V and 7 bases from J, with 7 bases between. This chain's CDR3 is CASSYSGGNSPLHF. The DNA for the CDR3 is TGTGCCAGCAGTTACTCCGGGGGGAATTCACCCCTCCACTTT.

In its sample, this clonotype was seen many times. The chain recombines TRBV5-1 with TRBJ2-1, with D possibly matching TRBD1 (6 bases). The CDR3 has 15 residues. Germline CDR1 reads SGHRS; CDR2 reads YFSETQ. The V end lost 2 bases, the J end lost 7 bases, and 16 bases lay between the germline ends. The CDR3 sequence: CASSFVEGQQNEQFF. The CDR3 DNA follows: TGCGCCAGCAGCTTCGTAGAAGGACAGCAAAATGAGCAGTTCTTC.

The chain links TRBV27 to TRBJ2-1; possible D gene TRBD1, 6 bases. The V end was cut by 5 bases, the J end by 8 bases, with 10 bases between. The germline gives CDR1 MNHEY, CDR2 SMNVEV (reference sequence). The CDR3 covers 12 residues. CDR3 DNA sequence: TGTGCCAGCAGTACAGGGTTCTATGAGCAGTTCTTC. Translating it yields CASSTGFYEQFF.

The table lists this clonotype with a few counts. This chain's CDR3 is CANSPSSDTQYF. The CDR3 nucleotides read TGTGCCAATTCCCCATCGTCGGATACGCAGTATTTT. The V gene is TRBV7-9, the J gene TRBJ2-3; no reliable D call. There are 12 residues in the CDR3. V was clipped by 10 bases and J by 6 bases, with 14 bases between them. Germline CDR1 SEHNR, CDR2 FQNEAQ (reference sequence).

This clonotype showed up just a few times. The chain uses TRBV7-9 and TRBJ2-5, with D hard to call. The V end was cut by 3 bases, the J end by 1 base, with 9 bases between. This CDR3 has 14 residues. Per germline, CDR1 SEHNR and CDR2 FQNEAQ (reference sequence). CDR3 residues: CASSFYRPQETQYF. DNA for the CDR3: TGTGCCAGCAGCTTTTACCGACCCCAAGAGACCCAGTACTTC.

The table lists this clonotype with a few counts. The CDR3 sequence: CASRQGQGTDTQYF. The CDR3 nucleotides read TGTGCCAGCAGGCAGGGACAGGGGACAGATACGCAGTATTTT. This rearrangement joins TRBV7-3 to TRBJ2-3; TRBD1 agrees at 10 bases. Germline values: CDR1 SGHTA, CDR2 FQGTGA. V was pared by 6 bases and J by 3 bases, with 3 bases of the junction left unmatched. There are 14 residues in the CDR3.

A few counts support this clonotype. V and J are TRBV20-1 and TRBJ2-7, with D perhaps being TRBD1 or TRBD2 (5 bases each). Trimming cost V 0 bases and J 3 bases, with 12 bases left between them. Germline V gene data show CDR1 as DFQATT and CDR2 as SNEGSKA (reference sequence). The CDR3 loop spans 14 amino acids. In DNA form, the CDR3 reads TGCAGTGCTAGAGAATCTGGGGACGACTACGAGCAGTACTTC. Translated, it gives CSARESGDDYEQYF.

CDR3 amino acids: CASSVGPDRATEAFF. The DNA of the CDR3 is TGTGCCAGCAGCGTGGGACCAGACAGGGCCACTGAAGCTTTCTTT. The chain links TRBV5-4 to TRBJ1-1; 7 bases fit TRBD1. The V gene's germline CDR1 is SGHNT and CDR2 YYREEE (reference sequence). CDR3 length: 15 amino acids. V lost 4 bases and J lost 4; bases outside the gene matches: 10.

CDR3 nucleotides: TGCAGTGCTAGTCGGGTGGTAAGCACAGATACGCAGTATTTT. This translates into CSASRVVSTDTQYF. The genes are TRBV20-1 and TRBJ2-3, with unresolved D. Germline CDR1 and CDR2: DFQATT and SNEGSKA (reference sequence). This CDR3 is built from 14 residues. V was cut by 3 bases and J by 0 bases, with 10 bases left in between.

The chain couples TRBV4-1 to TRBJ1-1; TRBD1 is a possible D gene (5 bases). This CDR3 is 16 amino acids long. Germline loops: CDR1 MGHRA, CDR2 YSYEKL. V lost 1 base and J 4 bases, leaving 16 bases between the germline ends. CDR3 sequence (DNA): TGCGCCAGCAGCCAAGCCCCCGGGCAGGGCGCCACTGAAGCTTTCTTT. Translation gives CASSQAPGQGATEAFF.

The chain has TRBV3-1 and TRBJ2-1, with D possibly being TRBD2 (5 bases). The V gene's germline CDR1 is LGHDT and CDR2 YNNKEL (reference sequence). CDR3 length equals 15 residues. The V gene lost 0 bases and the J gene lost 10 bases, with 16 bases spanning the gap. The CDR3 is CASSQDKGLSGEQFF. The CDR3, as DNA: TGTGCCAGCAGCCAAGATAAGGGCCTATCGGGGGAGCAGTTCTTC.

The CDR3 sequence: CASSLVSGDGETQYF. The CDR3 DNA follows: TGTGCCAGCAGCTTAGTTAGCGGGGACGGAGAGACCCAGTACTTC. The gene calls are TRBV7-2 and TRBJ2-5; TRBD2 agrees at 8 bases. Trimming took 1 base from V and 4 from J; bases not matched to a gene: 5. There are 15 residues in the CDR3. Germline-derived CDR1 and CDR2 are SGHTA and FQGNSA.

The J gene is TRBJ2-7, the V gene TRBV2; D ambiguous. Trimming took 6 bases from V and 9 from J, leaving 15 bases between them. Germline values: CDR1 SNHLY, CDR2 FYNNEI. The CDR3 is 12 amino acids. The CDR3 DNA reads TGTGCCAGCAGCCAACTTAGTAATGGGCAGTACTTC. Protein product: CASSQLSNGQYF.

This clonotype was counted a few times. The chain couples TRBV29-1 to TRBJ2-1, with 10 nucleotides matching TRBD2. The germline CDR1 and CDR2 sequences are SQVTM and ANQGSEA. V dropped 4 bases and J dropped 15; count of bases not matched to a gene: 12. CDR3 length: 13 amino acids. CDR3 amino acids: CSVAARLAGNGFF. Here the CDR3 DNA reads TGCAGCGTTGCAGCTCGACTAGCGGGCAACGGGTTCTTC.

The rearrangement uses TRBV6-2 or TRBV6-3 and TRBJ1-2; D is unclear. Trimming pared 7 bases from V and 1 base from J, leaving 13 bases between. CDR1 and CDR2 (germline): MNHEY, SVGEGT. CDR3 length: 14 amino acids. The CDR3 loop reads CASTKARLNYGYTF. Here the CDR3 DNA reads TGTGCCAGCACCAAGGCCCGACTTAACTATGGCTACACCTTC.